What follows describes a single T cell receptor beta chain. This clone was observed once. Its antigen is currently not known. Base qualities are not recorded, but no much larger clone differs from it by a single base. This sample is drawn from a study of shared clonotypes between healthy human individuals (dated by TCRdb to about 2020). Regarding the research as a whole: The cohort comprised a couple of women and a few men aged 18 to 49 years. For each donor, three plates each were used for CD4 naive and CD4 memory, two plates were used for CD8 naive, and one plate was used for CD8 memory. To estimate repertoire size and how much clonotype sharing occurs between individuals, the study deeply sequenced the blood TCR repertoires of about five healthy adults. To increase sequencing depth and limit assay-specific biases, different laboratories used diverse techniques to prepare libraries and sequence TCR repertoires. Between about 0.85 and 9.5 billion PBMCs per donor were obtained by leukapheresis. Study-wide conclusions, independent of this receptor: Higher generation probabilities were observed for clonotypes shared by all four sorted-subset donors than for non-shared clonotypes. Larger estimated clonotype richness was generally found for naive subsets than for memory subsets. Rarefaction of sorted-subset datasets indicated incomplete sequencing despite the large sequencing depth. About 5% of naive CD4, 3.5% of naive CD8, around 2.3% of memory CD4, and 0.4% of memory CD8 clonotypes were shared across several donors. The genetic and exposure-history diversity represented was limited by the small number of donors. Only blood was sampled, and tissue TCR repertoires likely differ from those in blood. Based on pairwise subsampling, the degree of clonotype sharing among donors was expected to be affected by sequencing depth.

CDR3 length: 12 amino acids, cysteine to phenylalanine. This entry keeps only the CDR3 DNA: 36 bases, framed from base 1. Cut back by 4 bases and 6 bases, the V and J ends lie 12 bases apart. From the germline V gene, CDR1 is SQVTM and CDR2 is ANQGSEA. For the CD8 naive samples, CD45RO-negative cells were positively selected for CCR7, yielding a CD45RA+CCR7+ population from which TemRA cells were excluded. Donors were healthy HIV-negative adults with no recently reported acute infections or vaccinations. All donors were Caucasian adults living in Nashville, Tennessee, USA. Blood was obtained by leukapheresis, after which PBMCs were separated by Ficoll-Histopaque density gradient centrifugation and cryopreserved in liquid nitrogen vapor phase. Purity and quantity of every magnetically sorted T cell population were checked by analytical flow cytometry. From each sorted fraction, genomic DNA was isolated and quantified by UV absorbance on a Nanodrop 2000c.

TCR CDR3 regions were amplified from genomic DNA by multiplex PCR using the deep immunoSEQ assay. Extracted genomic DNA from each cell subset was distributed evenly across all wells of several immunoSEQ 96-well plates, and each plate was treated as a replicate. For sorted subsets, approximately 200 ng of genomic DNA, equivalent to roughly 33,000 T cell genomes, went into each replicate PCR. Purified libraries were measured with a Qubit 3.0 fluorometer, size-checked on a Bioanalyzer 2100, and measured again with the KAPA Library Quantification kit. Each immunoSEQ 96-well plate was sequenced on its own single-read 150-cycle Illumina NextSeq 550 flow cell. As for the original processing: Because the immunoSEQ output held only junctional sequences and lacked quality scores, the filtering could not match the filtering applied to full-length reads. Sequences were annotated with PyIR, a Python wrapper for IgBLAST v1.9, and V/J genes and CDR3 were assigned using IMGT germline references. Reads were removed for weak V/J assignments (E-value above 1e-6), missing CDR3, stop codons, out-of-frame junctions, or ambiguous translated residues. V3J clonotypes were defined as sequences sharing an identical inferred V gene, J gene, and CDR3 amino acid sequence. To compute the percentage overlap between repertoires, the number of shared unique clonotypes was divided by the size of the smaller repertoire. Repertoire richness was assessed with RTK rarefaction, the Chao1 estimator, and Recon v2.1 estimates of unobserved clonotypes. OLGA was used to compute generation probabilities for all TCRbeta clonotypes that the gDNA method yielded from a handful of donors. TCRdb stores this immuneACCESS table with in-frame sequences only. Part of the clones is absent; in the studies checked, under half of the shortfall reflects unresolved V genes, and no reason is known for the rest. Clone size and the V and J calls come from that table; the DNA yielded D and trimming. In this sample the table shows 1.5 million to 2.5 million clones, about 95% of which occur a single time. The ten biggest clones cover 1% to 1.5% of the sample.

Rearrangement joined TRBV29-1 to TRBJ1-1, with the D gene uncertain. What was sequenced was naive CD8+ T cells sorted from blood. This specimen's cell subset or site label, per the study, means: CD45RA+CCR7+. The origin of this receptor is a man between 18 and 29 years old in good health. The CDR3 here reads CSVGASLPEAFF. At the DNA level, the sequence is TGCAGCGTTGGTGCCAGTCTCCCTGAAGCTTTCTTT.